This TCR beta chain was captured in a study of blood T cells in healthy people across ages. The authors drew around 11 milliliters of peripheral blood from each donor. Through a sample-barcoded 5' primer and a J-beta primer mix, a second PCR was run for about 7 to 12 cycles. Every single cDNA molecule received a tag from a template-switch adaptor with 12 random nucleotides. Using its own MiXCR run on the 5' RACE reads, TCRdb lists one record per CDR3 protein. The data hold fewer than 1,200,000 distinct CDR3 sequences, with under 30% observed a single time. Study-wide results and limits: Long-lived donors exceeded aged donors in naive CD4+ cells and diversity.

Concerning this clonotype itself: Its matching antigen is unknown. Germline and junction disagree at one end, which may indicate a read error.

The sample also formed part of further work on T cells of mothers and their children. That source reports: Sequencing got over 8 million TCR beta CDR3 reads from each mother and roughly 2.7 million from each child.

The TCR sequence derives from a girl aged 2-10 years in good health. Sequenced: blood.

CDR3 DNA sequence: TGTGCCAGCAGTTTTTCCGGCGGGCCCAACGTGAAAGAGGCCCAGTACTTC. It yields the protein CASSFSGGPNVKEAQYF. The rearrangement links TRBV12-3 or TRBV12-4 to TRBJ2-5, with a weak D call TRBD2 (5 bases). The CDR3 covers 17 residues.